These 10 T cell receptor beta chains were all obtained from the same sample, sequenced in a study of cytomegalovirus exposure and HLA in healthy donors. The table came from immunoSEQ multiplex PCR; TCRdb's copy has only in-frame clones and leaves some out. The sample consists of 180,000 or so clones, 80% to 90% of them appearing once. Sample: PBMCs. The receptors here all came from a woman aged 25 to 45 in good health and CMV-seronegative.

V is TRBV9 and J is TRBJ2-2; 7 bases agree with TRBD2. Looked up from germline, CDR1 is SGDLS and CDR2 is YYNGEE. The CDR3 consists of 17 residues. V trimming: 1 base; J trimming: 4 bases; junction bases outside the gene matches: 10. CDR3 in DNA: TGTGCCAGCAGCGTAACCCCCGCTAGCGGTTTCACCGGGGAGCTGTTTTTT. The encoded protein is CASSVTPASGFTGELFF.

This rearrangement joins TRBV6-1 to TRBJ1-1; D is perhaps TRBD1 (6 bases). V lost 2 bases, J lost 4 bases, and 20 bases lay in between. CDR3 size: 17 residues. From germline, CDR1 is MNHNS and CDR2 SASEGT. This CDR3 reads CASSEIQGRAQGTEAFF. CDR3 coding DNA: TGTGCCAGCAGTGAAATCCAGGGGAGAGCACAAGGCACTGAAGCTTTCTTT.

V gene TRBV7-2 combines with J gene TRBJ2-7; D gene unclear. Between the trimmed V and J ends, which lost 0 bases and 2 bases, there was a span of 2 bases. Per the germline V gene, CDR1 is SGHTA and CDR2 is FQGNSA. The CDR3 covers 12 residues. The CDR3 DNA reads TGTGCCAGCAGCTTAGCCACCTACGAGCAGTACTTC. It encodes CASSLATYEQYF.

The chain combines TRBV6-5 with TRBJ1-2, with 7 bases aligning to TRBD1. Germline-derived CDR1 and CDR2 are MNHEY and SVGAGI. Trimming removed 4 bases from V and 4 bases from J; junction bases left unmatched: 6. The CDR3 is made up of 14 amino acids. CDR3 protein: CASSSQGGIYGYTF. CDR3 nucleotides: TGTGCCAGCAGTTCCCAGGGGGGCATCTATGGCTACACCTTC.

V and J are TRBV5-4 and TRBJ2-2, with 7 bases fitting TRBD2. Germline CDR1 SGHNT, CDR2 YYREEE (reference sequence). This CDR3 is built from 15 residues. Losses at the gene ends were 4 bases for V and 11 bases for J; bases not matched to a gene: 14. This chain's CDR3 is CASSRGGGPLGELFF. The CDR3 DNA sequence: TGTGCCAGCAGCCGGGGCGGGGGACCTCTCGGAGAGCTGTTTTTT.

The chain is built from TRBV6-1 and TRBJ1-5; D ambiguous. The CDR3 has 13 amino acids. V was trimmed by 3 bases and J by 5 bases, leaving 8 bases between them. From germline, CDR1 is MNHNS and CDR2 SASEGT. CDR3 sequence (DNA): TGTGCCAGCAGTGACGCTAGAGATCAGCCCCAGCATTTT. Its protein product is CASSDARDQPQHF.

This rearrangement joins TRBV6-1 to TRBJ2-7, with 9 bases aligning to TRBD1. CDR1 MNHNS and CDR2 SASEGT come from the germline V gene. Losses at the gene ends were 8 bases for V and 2 bases for J; bases not matched to a gene: 7. CDR3 size: 14 residues. The CDR3 bases are TGTGCCAGCGAAAACAGGGGGCAAACCTACGAGCAGTACTTC. Its translation is CASENRGQTYEQYF.

This clone was counted only a few times. The V call is TRBV25-1, the J call TRBJ2-7; D perhaps matches TRBD2 (6 bases). Germline CDR1 is MGHDK and CDR2 is SYGVNS. The CDR3 consists of 14 residues. V was pared by 4 bases and J by 5 bases, with 15 bases between. CDR3 DNA: TGTGCCAGCAGTGTGGGGGGATTATTGGACGAGCAGTACTTC. Its translation is CASSVGGLLDEQYF.

V is TRBV6-4 and J is TRBJ2-7; no clear D. The CDR3 loop spans 13 amino acids. Germline V gene sequence: CDR1 MRHNA, CDR2 SNTAGT. Trimming stripped 2 bases from V and 6 bases from J, with 11 bases between. DNA of the CDR3: TGTGCCAGCAGTGACCGACCAGCTAGCGAGCAGTACTTC. This encodes CASSDRPASEQYF.

The rearrangement links TRBV19 to TRBJ1-5; D call uncertain. Trimming stripped 5 bases from V and 1 base from J, with 12 bases between. CDR1 is LNHDA, CDR2 SQIVND, per germline (reference sequence). The CDR3 contains 15 residues. DNA of the CDR3: TGTGCCAGTAGTCTGGCCCCGCGGAGCAATCAGCCCCAGCATTTT. Its translation: CASSLAPRSNQPQHF.